These 5 T cell receptor beta chains originate from one sample sequenced in a study of T cell responses to AZD1222 COVID-19 vaccine (dated by TCRdb to about 2021). Library preparation employed the immunoSEQ multiplex PCR assay. Drawn from immuneACCESS, this table holds only the in-frame rearrangements with V and J called that TCRdb kept. Clones are partly lost; checked studies trace under half to an unresolved V gene and leave the rest unexplained. Within this sample are 100,000 or so clones, with 70% to 90% of them counted one time only. Under 1.5% of the sample rests with the top ten. The sample's time point label, decoded: baseline before first vaccination. This specimen was peripheral blood, taken on day 0 of AZD1222 vaccination. These receptors originate from an adult in good health.

The chain uses TRBV4-1 and TRBJ2-1; 12 nucleotides agree with TRBD2. The J segment lost 13 bases and the V segment lost 3 bases, leaving 16 bases of the junction unmatched. This CDR3 is 17 amino acids long. Germline lookup yields CDR1 MGHRA and CDR2 YSYEKL. CDR3 in DNA: TGCGCCAGCAGCCATCCCCCGACTAGCGGGAGACCCCGAGGCCAGTTCTTC. Residues: CASSHPPTSGRPRGQFF.

This chain connects TRBV21-1 to TRBJ2-7; the table gives TRBD2 as D, unverified against the DNA. TRBV21-1 is a pseudogene segment. This CDR3 spans 17 amino acids. The CDR3 coding sequence is TGTGCCAGCAGCAAAGCGCTCGGAGCTGTGTCGCCCTCCGAGCAGTACTTC. It yields the protein CASSKALGAVSPSEQYF.

The chain combines TRBV11-1 with TRBJ1-2; 8 bases are shared with TRBD1. Germline-derived CDR1 and CDR2 are SGHAT and FQDESV (reference sequence). The CDR3 has 13 amino acids. The trim removed 5 bases at V and 8 bases at J, leaving 7 bases unmatched. CDR3 DNA sequence: TGTGCCAGCAGCCAGACAGGGGCGGGAGGCTACACCTTC. It yields the protein CASSQTGAGGYTF.

The chain joins TRBV19 to TRBJ2-1; 14 bases are shared with TRBD2. CDR3 size: 19 residues. The junction had 9 bases not matched to a gene; V was cut back by 3 bases and J by 2 bases. The germline gives CDR1 LNHDA, CDR2 SQIVND (reference sequence). The CDR3 is CASSISGTSGSVTYNEQFF. CDR3 sequence (DNA): TGTGCCAGTAGTATCTCCGGGACTAGCGGGAGTGTAACCTACAATGAGCAGTTCTTC. Variable domain in full (rest from reference TRBV19 and TRBJ2-1): DGGITQSPKYLFRKEGQNVTLSCEQNLNHDAMYWYRQDPGQGLRLIYYSQIVNDFQKGDIAEGYSVSREKKESFPLTVTSAQKNPTAFYLCASSISGTSGSVTYNEQFFGPGTRLTVL.

The chain is built from TRBV30 and TRBJ1-1, with D hard to call. This CDR3 contains 11 residues. Germline assignment: CDR1 GTSNPN and CDR2 SVGIG (reference sequence). Trimming cost V 4 bases and J 10 bases, with 13 bases left between them. Here the CDR3 reads CAWTPGVGAFF. The CDR3 DNA sequence: TGTGCCTGGACCCCGGGAGTAGGAGCTTTCTTT.